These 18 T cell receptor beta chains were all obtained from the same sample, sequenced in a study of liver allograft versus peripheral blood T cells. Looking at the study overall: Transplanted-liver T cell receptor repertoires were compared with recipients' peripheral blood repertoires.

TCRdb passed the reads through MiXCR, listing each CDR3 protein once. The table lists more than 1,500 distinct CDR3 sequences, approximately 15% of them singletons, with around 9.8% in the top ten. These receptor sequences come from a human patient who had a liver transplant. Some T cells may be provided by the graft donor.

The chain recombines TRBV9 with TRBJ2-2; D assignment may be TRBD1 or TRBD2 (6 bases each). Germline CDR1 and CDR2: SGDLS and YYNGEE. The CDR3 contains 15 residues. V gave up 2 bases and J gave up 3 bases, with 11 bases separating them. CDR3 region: CASSVHGGDTGELFF. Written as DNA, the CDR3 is TGTGCCAGCAGCGTGCACGGGGGCGACACCGGGGAGCTGTTTTTT.

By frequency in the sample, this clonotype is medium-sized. The CDR3 here is CASSPGQGDSPLHF. The DNA of the CDR3 is TGTGCCAGCAGCCCCGGACAGGGGGATTCACCCCTCCACTTT. The chain recombines TRBV28 with TRBJ1-6, with 10 positions matching TRBD1. The J segment lost 8 bases and the V segment lost 6 bases, leaving 4 bases of the junction unmatched. The CDR3 loop spans 14 amino acids. Looked up from germline, CDR1 is MDHEN and CDR2 is SYDVKM.

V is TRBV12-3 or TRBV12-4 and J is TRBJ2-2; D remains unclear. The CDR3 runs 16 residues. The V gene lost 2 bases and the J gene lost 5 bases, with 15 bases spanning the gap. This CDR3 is CASSLRADRSTGELFF. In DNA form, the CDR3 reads TGTGCCAGCAGTTTAAGGGCCGATCGGAGTACCGGGGAGCTGTTTTTT.

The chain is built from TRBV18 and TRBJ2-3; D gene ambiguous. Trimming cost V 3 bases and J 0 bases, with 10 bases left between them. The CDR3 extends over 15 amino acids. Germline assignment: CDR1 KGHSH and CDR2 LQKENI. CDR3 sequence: CASSPWRGSTDTQYF. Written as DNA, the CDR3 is TGTGCCAGCTCACCCTGGAGAGGAAGCACAGATACGCAGTATTTT.

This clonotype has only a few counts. CDR3 residues: CSAWTGDNQPQHF. As DNA, the CDR3 is TGCAGTGCATGGACAGGGGACAATCAGCCCCAGCATTTT. The chain couples TRBV20-1 to TRBJ1-5; TRBD1 aligns across 9 bases. V gave up 6 bases and J gave up 3 bases; unmatched junction bases: 3. Germline-derived CDR1 and CDR2 are DFQATT and SNEGSKA (reference sequence). The CDR3 has 13 residues.

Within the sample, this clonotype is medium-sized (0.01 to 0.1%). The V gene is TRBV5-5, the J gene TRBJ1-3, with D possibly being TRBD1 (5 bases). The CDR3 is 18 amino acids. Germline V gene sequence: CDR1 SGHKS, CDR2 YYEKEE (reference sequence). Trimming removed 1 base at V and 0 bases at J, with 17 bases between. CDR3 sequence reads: CASSLQGRGFTSGNTIYF. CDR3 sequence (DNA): TGTGCCAGCAGCTTGCAGGGTCGGGGGTTCACCTCTGGAAACACCATATATTTT.

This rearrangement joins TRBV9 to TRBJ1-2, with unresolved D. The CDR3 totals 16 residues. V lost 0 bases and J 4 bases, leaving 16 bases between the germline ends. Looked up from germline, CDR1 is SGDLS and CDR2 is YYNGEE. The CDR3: CASSVEAASSGYGYTF. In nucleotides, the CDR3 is TGTGCCAGCAGCGTAGAAGCAGCCTCTAGCGGCTATGGCTACACCTTC. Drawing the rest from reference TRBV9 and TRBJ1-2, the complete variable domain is DSGVTQTPKHLITATGQRVTLRCSPRSGDLSVYWYQQSLDQGLQFLIQYYNGEERAKGNILERFSAQQFPDLHSELNLSSLELGDSALYFCASSVEAASSGYGYTFGSGTRLTVV.

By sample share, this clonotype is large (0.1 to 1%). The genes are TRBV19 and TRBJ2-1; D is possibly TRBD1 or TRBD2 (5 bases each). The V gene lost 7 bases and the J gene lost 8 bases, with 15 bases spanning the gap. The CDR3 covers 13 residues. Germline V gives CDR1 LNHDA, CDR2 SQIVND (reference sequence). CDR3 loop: CASTPRVLDEQFF. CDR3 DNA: TGTGCCAGTACCCCCAGGGTACTAGATGAGCAGTTCTTC.

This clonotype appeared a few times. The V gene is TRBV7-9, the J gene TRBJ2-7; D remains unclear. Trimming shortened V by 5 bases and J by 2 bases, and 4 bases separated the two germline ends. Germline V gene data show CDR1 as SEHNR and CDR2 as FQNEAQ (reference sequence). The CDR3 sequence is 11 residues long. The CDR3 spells CASSDTYEQYF. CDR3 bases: TGTGCCAGCAGCGACACCTACGAGCAGTACTTC.

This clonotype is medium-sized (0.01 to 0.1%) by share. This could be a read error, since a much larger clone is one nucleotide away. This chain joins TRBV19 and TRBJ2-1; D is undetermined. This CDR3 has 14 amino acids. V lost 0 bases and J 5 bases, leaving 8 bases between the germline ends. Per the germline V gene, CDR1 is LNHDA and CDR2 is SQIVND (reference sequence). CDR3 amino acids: CASSIDRRDNEQFF. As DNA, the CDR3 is TGTGCCAGTAGTATAGACAGAAGGGACAATGAGCAGTTCTTC.

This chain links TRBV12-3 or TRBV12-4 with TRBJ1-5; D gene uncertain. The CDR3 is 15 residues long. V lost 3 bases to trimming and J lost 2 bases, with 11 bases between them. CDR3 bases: TGTGCCAGCAGTTTTCTTGGGATAGGCAATCAGCCCCAGCATTTT. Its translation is CASSFLGIGNQPQHF.

The CDR3 nucleotides read TGCAGTGCTAGGCCCTTTGGGGCCTCCTACGAGCAGTACTTC. Translation gives CSARPFGASYEQYF. V usage is TRBV20-1 and J usage is TRBJ2-7, with a tentative D call TRBD1 (5 bases). Trimming pared 3 bases from V and 0 bases from J, leaving 12 bases between. The CDR3 is 14 residues long. Germline CDR1 reads DFQATT; CDR2 reads SNEGSKA (reference sequence).

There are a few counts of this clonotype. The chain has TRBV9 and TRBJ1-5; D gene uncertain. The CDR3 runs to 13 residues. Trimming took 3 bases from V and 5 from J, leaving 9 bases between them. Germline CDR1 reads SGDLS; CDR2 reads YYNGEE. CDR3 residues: CASSAHGDQPQHF. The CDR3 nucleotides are TGTGCCAGCAGCGCCCACGGGGATCAGCCCCAGCATTTT.

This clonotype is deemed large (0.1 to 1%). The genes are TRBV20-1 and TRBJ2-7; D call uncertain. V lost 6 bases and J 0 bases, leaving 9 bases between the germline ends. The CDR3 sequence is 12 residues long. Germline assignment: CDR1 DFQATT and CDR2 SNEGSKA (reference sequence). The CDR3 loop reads CSARPGSYEQYF. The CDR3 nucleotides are TGCAGTGCCCGACCGGGCTCCTACGAGCAGTACTTC.

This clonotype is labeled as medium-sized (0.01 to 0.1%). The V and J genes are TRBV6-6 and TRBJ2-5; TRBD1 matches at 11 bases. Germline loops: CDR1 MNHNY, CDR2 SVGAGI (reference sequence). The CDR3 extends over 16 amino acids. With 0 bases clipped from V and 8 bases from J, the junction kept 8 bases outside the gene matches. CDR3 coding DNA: TGTGCCAGCAGTTACTCACCGCCGGGACAGGGGGATACCCAGTACTTC. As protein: CASSYSPPGQGDTQYF.

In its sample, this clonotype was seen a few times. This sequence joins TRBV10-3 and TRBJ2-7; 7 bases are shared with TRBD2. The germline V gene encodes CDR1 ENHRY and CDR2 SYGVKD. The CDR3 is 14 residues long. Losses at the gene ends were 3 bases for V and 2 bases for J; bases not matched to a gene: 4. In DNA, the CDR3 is TGTGCCATCAGTGAACTAGCGTTTACCTACGAGCAGTACTTC. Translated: CAISELAFTYEQYF.

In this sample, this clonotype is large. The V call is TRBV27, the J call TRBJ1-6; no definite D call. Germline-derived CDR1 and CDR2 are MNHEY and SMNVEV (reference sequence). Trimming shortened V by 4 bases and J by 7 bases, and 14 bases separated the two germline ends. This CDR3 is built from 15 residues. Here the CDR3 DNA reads TGTGCCAGCAGTTCCGTCGTCGCCTCAAATTCACCCCTCCACTTT. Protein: CASSSVVASNSPLHF.

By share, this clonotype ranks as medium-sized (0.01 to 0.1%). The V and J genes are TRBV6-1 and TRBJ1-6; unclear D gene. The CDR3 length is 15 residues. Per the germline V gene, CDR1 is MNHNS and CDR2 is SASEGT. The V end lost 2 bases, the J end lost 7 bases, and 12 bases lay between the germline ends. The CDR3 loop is CASSELGSMNSPLHF. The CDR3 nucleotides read TGTGCCAGCAGTGAACTGGGTTCGATGAATTCACCCCTCCACTTT.